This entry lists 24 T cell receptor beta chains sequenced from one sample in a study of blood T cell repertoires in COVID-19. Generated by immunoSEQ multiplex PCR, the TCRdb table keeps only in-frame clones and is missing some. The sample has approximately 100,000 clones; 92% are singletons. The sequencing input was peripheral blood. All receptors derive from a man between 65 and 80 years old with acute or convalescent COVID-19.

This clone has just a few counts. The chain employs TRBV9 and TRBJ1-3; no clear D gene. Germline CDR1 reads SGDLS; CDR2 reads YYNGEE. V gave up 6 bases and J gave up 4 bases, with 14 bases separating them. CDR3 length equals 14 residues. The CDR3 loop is CASNRGQLGNTIYF. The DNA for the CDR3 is TGTGCCAGCAATAGAGGGCAATTAGGAAACACCATATATTTT.

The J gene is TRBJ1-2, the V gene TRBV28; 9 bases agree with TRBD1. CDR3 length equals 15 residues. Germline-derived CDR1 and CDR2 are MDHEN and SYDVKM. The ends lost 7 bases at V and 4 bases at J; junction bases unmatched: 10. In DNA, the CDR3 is TGTGCCAGCAAAAAGGGGGACAGGGATGGCTATGGCTACACCTTC. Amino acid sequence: CASKKGDRDGYGYTF.

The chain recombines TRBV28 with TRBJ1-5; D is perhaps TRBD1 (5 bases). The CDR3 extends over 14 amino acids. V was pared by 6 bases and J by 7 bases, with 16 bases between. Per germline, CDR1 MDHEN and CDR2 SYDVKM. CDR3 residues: CASSVAGERQPQHF. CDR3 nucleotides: TGTGCCAGCAGCGTAGCGGGGGAACGGCAGCCCCAGCATTTT.

CDR3 loop: CASSHGDRAYNEQFF. As DNA, the CDR3 is TGTGCCAGCAGCCACGGGGACAGGGCCTACAATGAGCAGTTCTTC. The chain has TRBV7-9 and TRBJ2-1; 9 bases match TRBD1. Per the germline V gene, CDR1 is SEHNR and CDR2 is FQNEAQ (reference sequence). The V segment lost 5 bases and the J segment 2 bases; nucleotides outside the gene matches: 4. The CDR3 is 15 residues long.

The CDR3 spells CASSLRTSGSYEQYF. Here the CDR3 DNA reads TGTGCCAGCAGCTTACGGACTAGCGGGAGCTACGAGCAGTACTTC. V gene TRBV7-2 combines with J gene TRBJ2-7; 13 nucleotides align to TRBD2. V lost 2 bases and J lost 3; bases outside the gene matches: 1. The length of the CDR3 is 15 residues. Germline V gives CDR1 SGHTA, CDR2 FQGNSA.

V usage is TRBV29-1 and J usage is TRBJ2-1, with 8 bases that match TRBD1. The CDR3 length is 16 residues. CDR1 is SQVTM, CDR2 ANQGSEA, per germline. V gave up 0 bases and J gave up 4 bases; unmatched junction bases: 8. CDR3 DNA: TGCAGCGTTGAAGATCTGACAGGGGTTCGATACAATGAGCAGTTCTTC. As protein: CSVEDLTGVRYNEQFF.

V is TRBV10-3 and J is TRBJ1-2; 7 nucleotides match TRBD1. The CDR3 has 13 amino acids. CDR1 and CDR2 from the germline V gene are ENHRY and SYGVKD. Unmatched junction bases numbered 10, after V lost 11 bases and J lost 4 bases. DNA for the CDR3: TGTGCCGTCACAGGGGCAACTGGCTATGGCTACACCTTC. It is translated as CAVTGATGYGYTF.

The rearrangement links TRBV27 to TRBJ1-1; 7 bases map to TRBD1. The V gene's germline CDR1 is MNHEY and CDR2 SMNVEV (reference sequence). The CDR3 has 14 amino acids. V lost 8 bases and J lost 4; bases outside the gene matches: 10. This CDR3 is CASCSYRGATEAFF. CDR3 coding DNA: TGTGCCAGCTGTAGCTACAGGGGCGCCACTGAAGCTTTCTTT.

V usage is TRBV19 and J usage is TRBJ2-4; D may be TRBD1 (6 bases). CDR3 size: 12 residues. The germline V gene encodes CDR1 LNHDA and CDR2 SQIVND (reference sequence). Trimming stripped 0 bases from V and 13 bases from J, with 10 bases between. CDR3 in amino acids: CASSIEPGEQYF. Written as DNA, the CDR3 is TGTGCCAGTAGTATAGAGCCAGGGGAACAGTACTTC.

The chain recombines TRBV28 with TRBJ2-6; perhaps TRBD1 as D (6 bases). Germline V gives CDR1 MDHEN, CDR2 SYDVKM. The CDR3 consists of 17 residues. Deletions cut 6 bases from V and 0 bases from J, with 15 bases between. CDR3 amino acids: CASRQGSLLSGANVLTF. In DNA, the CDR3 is TGTGCCAGCAGGCAGGGGTCCCTTCTCTCTGGGGCCAACGTCCTGACTTTC.

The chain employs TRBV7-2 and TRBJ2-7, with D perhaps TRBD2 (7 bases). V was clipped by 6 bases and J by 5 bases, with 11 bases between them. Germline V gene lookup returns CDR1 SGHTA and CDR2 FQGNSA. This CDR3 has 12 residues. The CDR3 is CASRKGGDEQYF. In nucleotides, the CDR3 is TGTGCCAGCAGAAAAGGGGGGGACGAGCAGTACTTC.

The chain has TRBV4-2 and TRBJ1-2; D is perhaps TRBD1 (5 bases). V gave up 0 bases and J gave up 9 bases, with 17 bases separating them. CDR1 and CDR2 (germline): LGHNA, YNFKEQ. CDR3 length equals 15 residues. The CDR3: CASSQDRQFPARYTF. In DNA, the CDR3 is TGTGCCAGCAGCCAAGATCGACAGTTCCCTGCGCGCTACACCTTC.

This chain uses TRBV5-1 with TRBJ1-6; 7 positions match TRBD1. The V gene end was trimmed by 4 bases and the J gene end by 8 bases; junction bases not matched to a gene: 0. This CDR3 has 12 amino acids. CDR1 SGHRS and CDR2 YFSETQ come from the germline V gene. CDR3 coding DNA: TGCGCCAGCAGCACAGGGGATTCACCCCTCCACTTT. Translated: CASSTGDSPLHF.

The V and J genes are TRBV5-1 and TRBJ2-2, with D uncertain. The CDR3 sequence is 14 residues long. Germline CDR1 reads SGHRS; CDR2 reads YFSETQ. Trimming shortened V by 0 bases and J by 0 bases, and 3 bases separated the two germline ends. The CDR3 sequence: CASSLAANTGELFF. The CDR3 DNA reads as TGCGCCAGCAGCTTGGCAGCGAACACCGGGGAGCTGTTTTTT.

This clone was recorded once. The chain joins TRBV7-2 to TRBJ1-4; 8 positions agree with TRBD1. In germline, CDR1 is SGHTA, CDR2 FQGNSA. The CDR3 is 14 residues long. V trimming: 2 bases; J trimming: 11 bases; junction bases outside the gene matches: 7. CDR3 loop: CASSLKRDRSKLFF. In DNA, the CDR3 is TGTGCCAGCAGCTTAAAGCGGGACAGGTCGAAACTGTTTTTT.

The CDR3 loop reads CASSVGSGSPLHF. CDR3 nucleotide sequence: TGTGCCAGCAGCGTAGGCTCCGGGTCACCCCTCCACTTT. This chain links TRBV9 with TRBJ1-6, with D uncertain. The CDR3 is 13 amino acids. Germline CDR1 SGDLS, CDR2 YYNGEE. V gave up 0 bases and J gave up 10 bases, with 8 bases separating them.

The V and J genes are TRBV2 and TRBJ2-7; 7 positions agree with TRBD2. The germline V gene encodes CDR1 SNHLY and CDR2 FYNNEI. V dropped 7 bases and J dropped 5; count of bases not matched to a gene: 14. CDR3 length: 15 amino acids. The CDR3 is CASTPLAGVFNEQYF. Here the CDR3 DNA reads TGTGCCAGCACCCCCTTGGCGGGAGTATTCAACGAGCAGTACTTC.

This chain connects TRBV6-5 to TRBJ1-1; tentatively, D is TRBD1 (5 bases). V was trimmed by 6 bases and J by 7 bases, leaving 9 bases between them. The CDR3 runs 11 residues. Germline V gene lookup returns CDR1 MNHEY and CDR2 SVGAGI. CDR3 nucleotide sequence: TGTGCCAGCAGCGACAGACTTGAAGCTTTCTTT. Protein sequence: CASSDRLEAFF.

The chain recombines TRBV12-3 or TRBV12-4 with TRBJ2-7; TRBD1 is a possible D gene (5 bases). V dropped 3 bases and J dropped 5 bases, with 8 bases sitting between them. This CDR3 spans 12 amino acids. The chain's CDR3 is CASSFSGNEQYF. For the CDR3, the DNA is TGTGCCAGCAGTTTTTCAGGGAACGAGCAGTACTTC.

The CDR3 is CASSQRGSGVTGELFF. The CDR3 DNA reads TGCGCCAGCAGCCAAAGGGGGTCAGGGGTCACCGGGGAGCTGTTTTTT. This chain links TRBV4-3 with TRBJ2-2; D perhaps matches TRBD1 (6 bases). CDR3 length: 16 residues. Germline V gives CDR1 LGHNA, CDR2 YSLEER. V was trimmed by 2 bases and J by 4 bases, leaving 14 bases between them.

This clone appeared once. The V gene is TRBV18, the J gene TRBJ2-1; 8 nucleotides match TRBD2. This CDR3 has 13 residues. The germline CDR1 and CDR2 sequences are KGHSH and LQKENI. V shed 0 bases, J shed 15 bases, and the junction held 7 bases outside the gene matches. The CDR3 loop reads CASSPPSGLGRFF. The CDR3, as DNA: TGTGCCAGCTCACCACCGTCGGGACTAGGTCGGTTCTTC.

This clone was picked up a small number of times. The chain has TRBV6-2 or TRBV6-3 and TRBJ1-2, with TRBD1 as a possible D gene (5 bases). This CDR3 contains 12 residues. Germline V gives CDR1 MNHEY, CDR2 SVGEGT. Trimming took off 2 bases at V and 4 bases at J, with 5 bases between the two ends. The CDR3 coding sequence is TGTGCCAGCAGTTACAGGGGCTATGGCTACACCTTC. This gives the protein CASSYRGYGYTF.

CDR3 coding DNA: TGTGCCAGCAGCTTGGCGCAGGGTGAGGGAAACACCATATATTTT. It translates to CASSLAQGEGNTIYF. The V and J genes are TRBV5-6 and TRBJ1-3, with a tentative D call TRBD1 (5 bases). The length of the CDR3 is 15 residues. Germline V gene lookup returns CDR1 SGHDT and CDR2 YYEEEE. Trimming removed 0 bases at V and 4 bases at J, with 11 bases between. Supplemented by reference TRBV5-6 and TRBJ1-3, the full variable domain reads DAGVTQSPTHLIKTRGQQVTLRCSPKSGHDTVSWYQQALGQGPQFIFQYYEEEERQRGNFPDRFSGHQFPNYSSELNVNALLLGDSALYLCASSLAQGEGNTIYFGEGSWLTVV.

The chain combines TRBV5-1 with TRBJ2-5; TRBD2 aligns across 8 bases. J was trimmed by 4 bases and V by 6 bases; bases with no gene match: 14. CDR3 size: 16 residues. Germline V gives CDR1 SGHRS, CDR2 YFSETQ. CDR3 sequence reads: CASTPSSGGTGETQYF. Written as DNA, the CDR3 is TGCGCCAGCACCCCTTCGAGCGGGGGTACTGGAGAGACCCAGTACTTC.